A single sample is the source of the 12 T cell receptor beta chains below, sequenced in a study of tumor-infiltrating lymphocytes in primary liver carcinoma. Constant-region priming of around 530 ng total RNA yielded TCR beta cDNA. Libraries covering TCR beta were generated through three nested multiplex PCR rounds (using a slightly modified ARM-PCR). Both of the initial two PCR rounds ran for about 9 cycles and employed TRBV1-TRBV30 forward primers alongside a C-beta reverse primer. Each CDR3 protein is one row after TCRdb ran MiXCR on the multiplex PCR reads. The repertoire includes 30,000 to 40,000 distinct CDR3 sequences, under 75% of them detected once, and about 16% sits in the top ten. Taking about 18-32 mg of unsorted bulk tissue, the authors co-extracted RNA and DNA. The sequencing input was liver tumor tissue from sampling region 4. The subset is: tumor region T4, right-lateral pole. These receptors were collected from a man aged 35-49 years with primary liver carcinoma and hepatitis B virus infection.

Of note for this clonotype: The junction and the germline gene differ at one end; a read error may be behind it. V is TRBV29-1 and J is TRBJ2-2, with 8 nucleotides matching TRBD1. CDR1 is SQVTM, CDR2 ANQGSEA, per germline. This CDR3 has 13 amino acids. The CDR3 here is CNVEMTGAGELFF. Written as DNA, the CDR3 is TGCAACGTTGAGATGACAGGGGCCGGGGAGCTTTTTTTT.

With respect to this clonotype: The final CDR3 position lacks the conserved phenylalanine or tryptophan, pointing to a likely read error. The J gene is TRBJ1-5, the V gene TRBV6-2 or TRBV6-3; D gene uncertain. This CDR3 has 16 amino acids. Germline CDR1 reads MNHEY; CDR2 reads SVGEGT. With 0 bases removed from V and 1 base from J, the gap between germline ends came to 10 bases. In nucleotides, the CDR3 is TGTGCCAGCAGTTACTCTGGTCGCGGGAGCAATCAGCCCCAGCATTAT. It translates to CASSYSGRGSNQPQHY.

As to this clonotype: Germline and junction disagree at one end, which may indicate a read error. CDR3 region: CTSTWEYSYEQYF. As DNA, the CDR3 is TGTACCAGCACTTGGGAATATTCCTACGAGCAATACTTC. The chain couples TRBV6-6 to TRBJ2-7; D not resolved. The germline CDR1 and CDR2 sequences are MNHNY and SVGAGI (reference sequence). CDR3 length: 13 amino acids.

As regards this clonotype: Because the CDR3 is missing its conserved closing phenylalanine or tryptophan, this is likely a read error. It is unclear where the CDR3 begins or ends on the DNA, so no DNA is shown, and the CDR3 is as TCRdb lists it. The chain employs TRBV10-3 and TRBJ1-5; the listed D gene, TRBD1, was not tested against the DNA. The germline gives CDR1 ENHRY, CDR2 SYGVKD. The CDR3 extends over 13 residues, inclusive of both ends. This CDR3 is CATTGTDQAPRHS.

Concerning this clonotype: Its ends do not fully match the called genes, so a read error is possible. The chain couples TRBV4-1 to TRBJ2-7, with D perhaps matching TRBD2 (5 bases). Germline V gives CDR1 MGHRA, CDR2 YSYEKL. CDR3 length: 16 amino acids. DNA of the CDR3: TGCACCAGCAGCCAAGATCAAACTAGTGGATACTACGAGCAGTACTTC. Translated: CTSSQDQTSGYYEQYF.

This chain connects TRBV11-1 to TRBJ1-6, with a possible D match to TRBD1 (5 bases). The CDR3 runs 13 residues. Per the germline V gene, CDR1 is SGHAT and CDR2 is FQDESV (reference sequence). CDR3 protein: CANSRTLGSPLHF. As DNA, the CDR3 is TGTGCTAACAGCCGGACACTGGGTTCACCCCTCCACTTT.

About this clonotype itself: The conserved phenylalanine or tryptophan is not found at the CDR3 terminus, so this likely reflects a read error. It is unclear where the CDR3 begins or ends on the DNA, so no DNA is shown, and the CDR3 is as TCRdb lists it. The rearrangement links TRBV11-1 to TRBJ2-4; the D call of TRBD2 is as the table states it, not checked on the DNA. The CDR3 region is 17 residues in length, termini included. Germline V lookup: CDR1 SGHAT, CDR2 FQDESV (reference sequence). This chain's CDR3 is CASSFPGTSGAENIQYL.

By proportion, this clonotype is large. V usage is TRBV4-1 and J usage is TRBJ1-5; D may be TRBD1 (5 bases). V lost 6 bases, J lost 1 base, and 13 bases lay in between. Germline values: CDR1 MGHRA, CDR2 YSYEKL. The CDR3 is made up of 15 amino acids. CDR3 DNA sequence: TGCGCCAGCAGTCCCATAGAGGGGAGCAATCAGCCCCAGCATTTT. It specifies CASSPIEGSNQPQHF.

As to this clonotype: One junction end does not reproduce the germline sequence, and a read error may be involved. This sequence joins TRBV11-1 and TRBJ2-4; D unresolved. CDR1 is SGHAT, CDR2 FQDESV, per germline (reference sequence). This CDR3 has 14 amino acids. CDR3 amino acids: CASSPTLVKDIQYF. CDR3 DNA sequence: TGTGCCAGCAGCCCCACCCTAGTCAAAGACATTCAGTACTTC. Using reference TRBV11-1 and TRBJ2-4 for the parts outside the CDR3, the full variable domain is EAEVAQSPRYKITEKSQAVAFWCDPISGHATLYWYRQILGQGPELLVQFQDESVVDDSQLPKDRFSAERLKGVDSTLKIQPAELGDSAMYLCASSPTLVKDIQYFGAGTRLSVL.

In regard to this clonotype: This may stem from a read error, because a much larger clone lies one nucleotide away. The gene calls are TRBV7-2 and TRBJ2-7; TRBD2 matches 10 bases. Germline V gene sequence: CDR1 SGHTA, CDR2 FQGNSA. Germline trimming cut 5 bases from V and 12 bases from J; bases unmatched to any gene: 10. The CDR3 contains 13 residues. The CDR3 sequence is CASSGGTSEKVYF. The CDR3 region has the DNA TGTGCCAGCAGCGGTGGGACTAGCGAGAAGGTGTACTTC.

On this clonotype itself: Because the CDR3 is missing its conserved closing phenylalanine or tryptophan, this is likely a read error. V and J are TRBV4-2 and TRBJ2-1; tentative D call: TRBD2 (6 bases). This CDR3 comprises 15 residues. Germline V CDR1 and CDR2: LGHNA, YNFKEQ. The chain's CDR3 is CASSQDWTTGSEQFL. In DNA form, the CDR3 reads TGTGCAAGTAGCCAAGATTGGACTACCGGCAGTGAGCAGTTCTTA.

This chain uses TRBV30 with TRBJ2-3; D is unclear. V gave up 1 base and J gave up 5 bases, with 19 bases separating them. Germline CDR1 is GTSNPN and CDR2 is SVGIG (reference sequence). This CDR3 region has 16 residues. CDR3 region: CAWSGPRILDIDTQYF. The CDR3 DNA is TGTGCCTGGAGTGGACCCCGGATCTTAGACATAGATACGCAGTATTTT.